The clone carrying this T cell receptor (beta chain) was detected only once. The antigen is unknown. Since a much larger clone is just one base distant, this may be a read error. These data are taken from a study of regulatory T cells in long-lasting Graves disease. Library construction for TCR beta used iRepertoire HTBI primers and Arm-PCR of CDR3 regions. Via MiXCR, TCRdb re-called the multiplex PCR reads, giving one row per CDR3 protein. The sample holds around 400,000 distinct CDR3 sequences; about 25% are singletons and the top ten take roughly 28%. Study results and caveats: A reduction in accuracy may have resulted from the small sample size. There was favoring of TRBV28, TRBJ1-2 and TRBJ2-5 in persistent disease.

This CDR3 has 15 residues. Germline V gene lookup returns CDR1 MDHEN and CDR2 SYDVKM. Time point indicated: persistent/refractory GD, antithyroid drugs over 5 years with positive TRAb. Researchers made the TCR library from RNA that was extracted from PBMCs. It was American Thyroid Association guidelines that determined Graves' disease diagnosis. V and J are TRBV28 and TRBJ1-4; D ambiguous. The source material was peripheral blood mononuclear cells (PBMCs), sampled when the disease was refractory, from a patient treated with antithyroid drugs. This clonotype was obtained from a female donor with Graves disease. CDR3 nucleotide sequence: TGTGCCAGCAGTCTAGGAGCTGGGGTAAATGGAAAACTGTTTTTT. This translates into CASSLGAGVNGKLFF.